Below, 31 T cell receptor beta chains from the same sample are listed, as sequenced in a study of cytomegalovirus exposure and HLA in healthy donors. The PCR made use of 60 Vbeta and 13 Jbeta primers. Sequencing used immunoSEQ multiplex PCR; TCRdb keeps in-frame clones, though not all of them. The listing records about 200,000 clones. Sequences were obtained from PBMCs. These receptors were taken from a boy between 10 and 17 years old in good health and CMV-seronegative.

V usage is TRBV7-8 and J usage is TRBJ1-1; no reliable D call. V was cut by 1 base and J by 0 bases, with 6 bases left in between. Germline CDR1 is SGHVS and CDR2 is FQNEAQ. The CDR3 sequence is 14 residues long. The CDR3 protein is CASSLVLVNTEAFF. Written as DNA, the CDR3 is TGTGCCAGCAGCTTAGTCTTAGTGAACACTGAAGCTTTCTTT.

The CDR3 region is CASSYSNRGNQPQHF. In DNA, the CDR3 is TGTGCCAGCAGTTACTCGAACAGGGGCAATCAGCCCCAGCATTTT. The rearrangement links TRBV6-5 to TRBJ1-5; D perhaps matches TRBD1 (6 bases). This CDR3 has 15 amino acids. V lost 0 bases to trimming and J lost 2 bases, with 8 bases between them. CDR1 MNHEY and CDR2 SVGAGI come from the germline V gene.

This chain joins TRBV27 and TRBJ1-2; 11 nucleotides match TRBD1. With V trimmed by 7 bases and J by 5 bases, 9 bases remained unmatched. The CDR3 is 15 amino acids. CDR1 and CDR2 from the germline V gene are MNHEY and SMNVEV (reference sequence). The CDR3 DNA sequence: TGTGCCAGCAAAGGATTGGGGGACAGGGGGTATGGCTACACCTTC. Its protein product is CASKGLGDRGYGYTF.

The chain uses TRBV9 and TRBJ1-3, with D hard to call. The germline V gene has CDR1 SGDLS and CDR2 YYNGEE. Trimming pared 0 bases from V and 2 bases from J, leaving 9 bases between. This CDR3 spans 15 amino acids. In DNA, the CDR3 is TGTGCCAGCAGCGTAGCGGGGAGTCCTGGAAACACCATATATTTT. Translating gives CASSVAGSPGNTIYF.

The genes are TRBV19 and TRBJ1-2; D is undetermined. CDR3 size: 14 residues. Germline CDR1 reads LNHDA; CDR2 reads SQIVND (reference sequence). Trimming took off 5 bases at V and 3 bases at J, with 13 bases between the two ends. The DNA of the CDR3 is TGTGCCAGTAGTTTGAGTCGGGAATACTATGGCTACACCTTC. Amino acid sequence: CASSLSREYYGYTF.

This chain uses TRBV5-4 with TRBJ1-1; 7 positions match TRBD1. J was trimmed by 1 base and V by 4 bases; bases with no gene match: 7. Germline V gene lookup returns CDR1 SGHNT and CDR2 YYREEE (reference sequence). This CDR3 has 15 amino acids. CDR3 sequence (DNA): TGTGCCAGCAGCCCGACCGGGACAGCGAACACTGAAGCTTTCTTT. Translating it yields CASSPTGTANTEAFF. Looking up the rest from reference TRBV5-4 and TRBJ1-1 gives the full variable domain: ETGVTQSPTHLIKTRGQQVTLRCSSQSGHNTVSWYQQALGQGPQFIFQYYREEENGRGNFPPRFSGLQFPNYSSELNVNALELDDSALYLCASSPTGTANTEAFFGQGTRLTVV.

The chain recombines TRBV6-5 with TRBJ2-3; 11 nucleotides align to TRBD2. The CDR3 length is 14 residues. V lost 8 bases to trimming and J lost 6 bases; unmatched junction nucleotides: 7. From germline, CDR1 is MNHEY and CDR2 SVGAGI. The CDR3 bases are TGTGCCAGCGCCCTAGCGGGGGGTATGGATACGCAGTATTTT. Its translation: CASALAGGMDTQYF.

As for this clone: This same CDR3 is encoded by further DNA sequences in the sample. The rearrangement joins TRBV9 to TRBJ2-2, with D unresolved. This CDR3 comprises 14 residues. CDR1 and CDR2 (germline): SGDLS, YYNGEE. The V end was cut by 7 bases, the J end by 4 bases, with 14 bases between. CDR3 sequence (DNA): TGTGCCAGCGGCCAGGTTGATACCACCGGGGAGCTGTTTTTT. It yields the protein CASGQVDTTGELFF.

V and J are TRBV7-6 and TRBJ1-1, with D possibly TRBD1 on 5 matching bases. This CDR3 comprises 16 residues. Germline loops: CDR1 SGHVS, CDR2 FNYEAQ. V dropped 5 bases and J dropped 0 bases, with 16 bases sitting between them. The CDR3 loop reads CASSLGQGRMNTEAFF. The CDR3 DNA reads as TGTGCCAGCAGCCTCGGGCAGGGCCGAATGAACACTGAAGCTTTCTTT.

V usage is TRBV7-2 and J usage is TRBJ2-3; D may be TRBD2 (5 bases). The CDR3 consists of 15 residues. V lost 5 bases, J lost 4 bases, and 16 bases lay in between. Germline V gene sequence: CDR1 SGHTA, CDR2 FQGNSA. CDR3 sequence: CASSPRVARADTQYF. The CDR3 DNA sequence: TGTGCCAGCAGCCCGAGGGTGGCCCGGGCAGATACGCAGTATTTT.

The chain links TRBV28 to TRBJ2-7; 9 bases are a match to TRBD1. Germline CDR1 is MDHEN and CDR2 is SYDVKM. The CDR3 runs to 15 residues. J lost 5 bases, V lost 7 bases, and 12 bases had no gene match. CDR3 in DNA: TGTGCCAGCAAAAACCCCGGGACAGGGCTGAACGAGCAGTACTTC. It translates to CASKNPGTGLNEQYF.

The V gene is TRBV9, the J gene TRBJ2-1; 10 bases are shared with TRBD2. From germline, CDR1 is SGDLS and CDR2 YYNGEE. With 3 bases clipped from V and 4 bases from J, the junction kept 7 bases outside the gene matches. The CDR3 consists of 16 residues. The CDR3 coding sequence is TGTGCCAGCAGCGGAACGAGCGGGGGGGTTTACAATGAGCAGTTCTTC. Translated: CASSGTSGGVYNEQFF.

The V call is TRBV6-5, the J call TRBJ2-3, with 7 positions matching TRBD1. Trimming cost V 5 bases and J 1 base; bases outside gene matches: 6. The CDR3 extends over 15 amino acids. Germline lookup yields CDR1 MNHEY and CDR2 SVGAGI. In DNA form, the CDR3 reads TGTGCCAGCAGTCTTCACGGACAGGGCACAGATACGCAGTATTTT. Amino acids: CASSLHGQGTDTQYF.

This chain uses TRBV7-9 with TRBJ1-1; D is undetermined. V lost 2 bases and J 7 bases, leaving 8 bases between the germline ends. The length of the CDR3 is 12 residues. CDR1 is SEHNR and CDR2 is FQNEAQ in the germline V gene (reference sequence). The CDR3 bases are TGTGCCAGCAGCTTATTGGCAGTTGAAGCTTTCTTT. The encoded protein is CASSLLAVEAFF. Full variable domain (rest looked up from reference TRBV7-9 and TRBJ1-1): DTGVSQNPRHKITKRGQNVTFRCDPISEHNRLYWYRQTLGQGPEFLTYFQNEAQLEKSRLLSDRFSAERPKGSFSTLEIQRTEQGDSAMYLCASSLLAVEAFFGQGTRLTVV.

This chain connects TRBV28 to TRBJ1-4; the match to TRBD1 covers 8 bases. The germline CDR1 and CDR2 sequences are MDHEN and SYDVKM. This CDR3 is 16 amino acids long. V dropped 5 bases and J dropped 7; count of bases not matched to a gene: 12. In DNA form, the CDR3 reads TGTGCCAGCAGTGGGGACAGGTTCACCTCCAGTGAAAAACTGTTTTTT. Protein: CASSGDRFTSSEKLFF.

This rearrangement joins TRBV7-3 to TRBJ2-2, with 7 bases matching TRBD1. The CDR3 runs to 16 residues. The ends lost 3 bases at V and 2 bases at J; junction bases unmatched: 6. Per germline, CDR1 SGHTA and CDR2 FQGTGA. CDR3 protein: CASSFMRTGNTGELFF. For the CDR3, the DNA is TGTGCCAGCAGCTTCATGCGGACAGGCAACACCGGGGAGCTGTTTTTT. Combining the CDR3 with reference TRBV7-3 and TRBJ2-2 gives the whole variable domain GAGVSQTPSNKVTEKGKYVELRCDPISGHTALYWYRQSLGQGPEFLIYFQGTGAADDSGLPNDRFFAVRPEGSVSTLKIQRTERGDSAVYLCASSFMRTGNTGELFFGEGSRLTVL.

This chain connects TRBV6-1 to TRBJ1-4, with D maybe TRBD1 (6 bases). The length of the CDR3 is 15 residues. Trimming took off 6 bases at V and 8 bases at J, with 19 bases between the two ends. Germline assignment: CDR1 MNHNS and CDR2 SASEGT. The CDR3 spells CASSPGGTGQEKLFF. For the CDR3, the DNA is TGTGCCAGCAGCCCGGGGGGTACAGGGCAAGAAAAACTGTTTTTT.

The chain combines TRBV4-1 with TRBJ1-5; possible D gene TRBD1, 6 bases. Between the trimmed V and J ends, which lost 2 bases and 2 bases, there was a span of 16 bases. This CDR3 is built from 17 residues. Germline CDR1 is MGHRA and CDR2 is YSYEKL. In nucleotides, the CDR3 is TGCGCCAGCAGCCAAAGTGAGGGGGATACGGGCAATCAGCCCCAGCATTTT. The encoded protein is CASSQSEGDTGNQPQHF.

This chain connects TRBV9 to TRBJ2-5; D is unresolved. The CDR3 has 13 residues. Trimming left V 4 bases short and J 5 bases short, with 12 bases between. In germline, CDR1 is SGDLS, CDR2 YYNGEE. The CDR3 DNA reads as TGTGCCAGCAGCCCCCGTATGGAGGAGACCCAGTACTTC. Its translation: CASSPRMEETQYF. Filled out from reference TRBV9 and TRBJ2-5, the complete variable domain reads DSGVTQTPKHLITATGQRVTLRCSPRSGDLSVYWYQQSLDQGLQFLIQYYNGEERAKGNILERFSAQQFPDLHSELNLSSLELGDSALYFCASSPRMEETQYFGPGTRLLVL.

The chain combines TRBV5-1 with TRBJ2-1; 7 bases map to TRBD2. From germline, CDR1 is SGHRS and CDR2 YFSETQ. Unmatched junction bases numbered 6, after V lost 3 bases and J lost 3 bases. The CDR3 consists of 15 residues. CDR3 sequence: CASSSGGRYYNEQFF. The CDR3 nucleotides read TGCGCCAGCAGCTCGGGGGGACGGTACTACAATGAGCAGTTCTTC.

The rearrangement links TRBV2 to TRBJ1-1, with TRBD1 as a possible D gene (5 bases). The CDR3 has 13 residues. Trimming took 6 bases from V and 8 from J, leaving 16 bases between them. Per germline, CDR1 SNHLY and CDR2 FYNNEI. CDR3 region: CASSETEGIEAFF. In nucleotides, the CDR3 is TGTGCCAGCAGCGAAACGGAGGGGATAGAAGCTTTCTTT.

The CDR3 DNA sequence: TGTGCCAGTAATGGGGCTACGTCCTTAAACACCGGGGAGCTGTTTTTT. Its protein product is CASNGATSLNTGELFF. The chain employs TRBV19 and TRBJ2-2, with D possibly matching TRBD1 (5 bases). The V end lost 7 bases, the J end lost 2 bases, and 17 bases lay between the germline ends. Germline V CDR1 and CDR2: LNHDA, SQIVND (reference sequence). This CDR3 has 16 residues.

The chain links TRBV9 to TRBJ1-1; a possible D gene is TRBD1 (5 bases). The CDR3 length is 15 residues. Germline V gene sequence: CDR1 SGDLS, CDR2 YYNGEE. V lost 4 bases and J lost 1, with 14 bases in between. This CDR3 reads CASSQKGISNTEAFF. CDR3 DNA sequence: TGTGCCAGCAGCCAGAAGGGGATCTCGAACACTGAAGCTTTCTTT. Combining the CDR3 with reference TRBV9 and TRBJ1-1 gives the whole variable domain DSGVTQTPKHLITATGQRVTLRCSPRSGDLSVYWYQQSLDQGLQFLIQYYNGEERAKGNILERFSAQQFPDLHSELNLSSLELGDSALYFCASSQKGISNTEAFFGQGTRLTVV.

The V gene is TRBV7-6, the J gene TRBJ1-1, with TRBD1 identical over 7 bases. Germline CDR1 is SGHVS and CDR2 is FNYEAQ. With V trimmed by 5 bases and J by 6 bases, 6 bases remained unmatched. The CDR3 loop spans 13 amino acids. The CDR3 DNA is TGTGCCAGCAGCCCCGACAGGGTTGCTGAAGCTTTCTTT. Its protein product is CASSPDRVAEAFF. The whole variable domain, filled in from reference TRBV7-6 and TRBJ1-1, reads GAGVSQSPRYKVTKRGQDVALRCDPISGHVSLYWYRQALGQGPEFLTYFNYEAQQDKSGLPNDRFSAERPEGSISTLTIQRTEQRDSAMYRCASSPDRVAEAFFGQGTRLTVV.

The gene calls are TRBV11-2 and TRBJ2-5; D is undetermined. The CDR3 runs 15 residues. V lost 5 bases and J 5 bases, leaving 18 bases between the germline ends. Germline CDR1 reads SGHAT; CDR2 reads FQNNGV. CDR3 residues: CASSDFPVLVETQYF. DNA for the CDR3: TGTGCCAGCAGCGATTTCCCCGTTCTAGTCGAGACCCAGTACTTC.

This chain links TRBV5-4 with TRBJ2-3; D ambiguous. The germline V and J ends were trimmed by 0 bases and 0 bases, with 8 bases remaining between them. The CDR3 runs to 15 residues. The germline V gene has CDR1 SGHNT and CDR2 YYREEE (reference sequence). The CDR3 region is CASSLGLLSTDTQYF. The DNA for the CDR3 is TGTGCCAGCAGCTTGGGATTACTTAGCACAGATACGCAGTATTTT.

This chain links TRBV5-4 with TRBJ2-7, with 12 bases that match TRBD2. After removal of 4 bases from V and 2 bases from J, the junction contained 7 bases not matched to a gene. The germline CDR1 and CDR2 sequences are SGHNT and YYREEE (reference sequence). This CDR3 contains 16 residues. The CDR3 region has the DNA TGTGCCAGCAGCCGACTAGCGGGGGTTCCCACCTACGAGCAGTACTTC. This gives the protein CASSRLAGVPTYEQYF.

This rearrangement joins TRBV7-3 to TRBJ2-5; 10 nucleotides align to TRBD2. V lost 5 bases to trimming and J lost 3 bases; unmatched junction nucleotides: 9. Germline V CDR1 and CDR2: SGHTA, FQGTGA. This CDR3 region has 16 residues. The CDR3 region is CASSRTSGVPKETQYF. The CDR3 coding sequence is TGTGCCAGCAGCCGTACTAGCGGGGTGCCCAAAGAGACCCAGTACTTC.

With respect to this clone: Other nucleotide sequences in the sample specify the same CDR3. The genes are TRBV7-2 and TRBJ2-5; no firm D call. Per germline, CDR1 SGHTA and CDR2 FQGNSA. The CDR3 is 12 amino acids. Trimming cost V 2 bases and J 3 bases, with 4 bases left between them. The CDR3 DNA reads as TGTGCCAGCAGCTTACGTAAAGAGACCCAGTACTTC. It yields the protein CASSLRKETQYF.

This chain joins TRBV9 and TRBJ1-6, with D tentatively TRBD1 (5 bases). The germline V and J ends were trimmed by 4 bases and 9 bases, with 14 bases remaining between them. The germline CDR1 and CDR2 sequences are SGDLS and YYNGEE. The CDR3 loop spans 14 amino acids. In DNA, the CDR3 is TGTGCCAGCAGCCTCGCGGGGGAAAGTTCACCCCTCCACTTT. The encoded protein is CASSLAGESSPLHF.

The rearrangement links TRBV4-3 to TRBJ1-4; a weak D match, TRBD1 (5 bases). Looked up from germline, CDR1 is LGHNA and CDR2 is YSLEER. This CDR3 has 19 residues. Deletions cut 0 bases from V and 6 bases from J, with 23 bases between. CDR3 region: CASSQDRVGRLGGDEKLFF. The CDR3 coding sequence is TGCGCCAGCAGCCAAGATCGTGTGGGTCGACTGGGGGGAGATGAAAAACTGTTTTTT.